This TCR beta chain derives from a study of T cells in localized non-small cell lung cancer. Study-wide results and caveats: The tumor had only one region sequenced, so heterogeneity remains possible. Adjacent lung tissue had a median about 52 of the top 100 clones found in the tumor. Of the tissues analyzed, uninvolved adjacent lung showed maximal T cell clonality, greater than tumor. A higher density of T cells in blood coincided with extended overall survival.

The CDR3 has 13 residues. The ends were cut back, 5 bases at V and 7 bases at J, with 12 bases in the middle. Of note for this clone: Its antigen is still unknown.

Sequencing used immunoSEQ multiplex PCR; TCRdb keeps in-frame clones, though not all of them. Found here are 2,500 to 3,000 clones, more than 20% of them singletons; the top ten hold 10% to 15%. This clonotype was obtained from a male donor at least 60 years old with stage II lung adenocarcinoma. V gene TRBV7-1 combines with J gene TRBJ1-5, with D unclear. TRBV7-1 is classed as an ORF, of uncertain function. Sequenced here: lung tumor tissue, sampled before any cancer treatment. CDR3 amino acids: CASSPTPGQPQHF. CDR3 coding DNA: TGTGCCAGCAGCCCCACCCCTGGCCAGCCCCAGCATTTT.